The 18 T cell receptor beta chains in this list originate from one sample, sequenced in a study of T cell repertoires in cytomegalovirus infection. From the reads, TCRdb called clonotypes with MiXCR, one entry per CDR3 protein. The data contain some 350,000 distinct CDR3 sequences, 15% to 20% of them singletons. The specimen was PBMCs. The receptors stem from a human donor in good health (CMV status not recorded). Some clones in this sample may be carry-over from other donors' samples.

Many counts were recorded for this clonotype. This CDR3 reads CAIRSVTNEKLFF. The CDR3 coding sequence is TGTGCCATCAGAAGCGTAACTAATGAAAAACTGTTTTTT. The J gene is TRBJ1-4, the V gene TRBV10-3; D gene unclear. V was clipped by 6 bases and J by 1 base, with 6 bases between them. Germline CDR1 is ENHRY and CDR2 is SYGVKD. The CDR3 extends over 13 amino acids.

The rearrangement links TRBV5-1 to TRBJ2-5; D not resolved. Trimming shortened V by 0 bases and J by 5 bases, and 14 bases separated the two germline ends. Germline lookup yields CDR1 SGHRS and CDR2 YFSETQ. This CDR3 spans 15 amino acids. CDR3 region: CASSLARNDRETQYF. As DNA, the CDR3 is TGCGCCAGCAGCTTGGCCAGGAACGATAGGGAGACCCAGTACTTC.

The chain employs TRBV12-3 or TRBV12-4 and TRBJ2-7, with D perhaps matching TRBD1 (6 bases). Trimming took off 5 bases at V and 5 bases at J, with 16 bases between the two ends. The CDR3 totals 14 residues. The CDR3, as DNA: TGTGCCAGCAGTCCCGAGAAACAGGGAAACGAGCAGTACTTC. Protein: CASSPEKQGNEQYF.

There are many counts of this clonotype. This chain links TRBV28 with TRBJ1-5, with D uncertain. Trimming took off 3 bases at V and 5 bases at J, with 14 bases between the two ends. The CDR3 runs 15 residues. CDR1 and CDR2 from the germline V gene are MDHEN and SYDVKM. Written as DNA, the CDR3 is TGTGCCAGCAGTTTGGTGGGCCGTTCTGATCAGCCCCAGCATTTT. It is translated as CASSLVGRSDQPQHF.

This clonotype was seen only a few times. The chain is built from TRBV12-3 or TRBV12-4 and TRBJ1-4; TRBD1 matches 8 bases. With 6 bases clipped from V and 8 bases from J, the junction kept 5 bases outside the gene matches. The CDR3 is 13 amino acids. This chain's CDR3 is CASRDRVGEKLFF. CDR3 sequence (DNA): TGTGCCAGCAGGGACAGGGTGGGCGAAAAACTGTTTTTT.

This sequence joins TRBV6-6 and TRBJ1-4; D not certain. Trimming stripped 5 bases from V and 5 bases from J, with 12 bases between. Germline-derived CDR1 and CDR2 are MNHNY and SVGAGI (reference sequence). This CDR3 has 14 residues. The CDR3 DNA sequence: TGTGCCAGCAGTCGCGCTGCCCCCAATGAAAAACTGTTTTTT. It encodes CASSRAAPNEKLFF.

This clonotype has ten or more counts. The chain links TRBV7-2 to TRBJ2-1; possibly TRBD1 or TRBD2 for D (5 bases each). Trimming took 4 bases from V and 5 from J, leaving 18 bases between them. The CDR3 is made up of 16 amino acids. CDR1 is SGHTA, CDR2 FQGNSA, per germline. CDR3 in DNA: TGTGCCAGCAGCTCCCAAGACTGGGGGTCGGACAATGAGCAGTTCTTC. Its protein product is CASSSQDWGSDNEQFF. The full variable domain, with the rest looked up from reference TRBV7-2 and TRBJ2-1, is GAGVSQSPSNKVTEKGKDVELRCDPISGHTALYWYRQSLGQGLEFLIYFQGNSAPDKSGLPSDRFSAERTGGSVSTLTIQRTQQEDSAVYLCASSSQDWGSDNEQFFGPGTRLTVL.

J is TRBJ1-1 and V is TRBV4-2, with no clear D. The CDR3 extends over 16 amino acids. Germline V gives CDR1 LGHNA, CDR2 YNFKEQ. Trimming pared 4 bases from V and 7 bases from J, leaving 22 bases between. CDR3 DNA: TGTGCCAGCAGCCCCTCAACCGGAGACACCTTATTTGAAGCTTTCTTT. Encoded protein: CASSPSTGDTLFEAFF.

This clonotype occurred a few times. The chain carries TRBV2 and TRBJ2-2, with 8 bases that match TRBD1. This CDR3 has 16 residues. The V segment lost 4 bases and the J segment 5 bases; nucleotides outside the gene matches: 9. Germline V gene sequence: CDR1 SNHLY, CDR2 FYNNEI. The DNA for the CDR3 is TGTGCCAGCAGTGCCTGGACAGGGTACGGAACCGGGGAGCTGTTTTTT. This encodes CASSAWTGYGTGELFF.

This CDR3 is CASSPIAGGRTEAFF. The DNA for the CDR3 is TGCGCCAGCAGCCCCATTGCGGGAGGTCGTACTGAAGCTTTCTTT. V is TRBV4-1 and J is TRBJ1-1; the D is unclear. This CDR3 comprises 15 residues. Trimming left V 4 bases short and J 5 bases short, with 17 bases between. Germline loops: CDR1 MGHRA, CDR2 YSYEKL.

In its sample, this clonotype was seen many times. The chain is built from TRBV2 and TRBJ1-1; D is uncertain. The CDR3 length is 13 residues. Per the germline V gene, CDR1 is SNHLY and CDR2 is FYNNEI. Between the trimmed V and J ends, which lost 6 bases and 8 bases, there was a span of 16 bases. The CDR3: CASRNWMTDEAFF. The CDR3, as DNA: TGTGCCAGCAGGAATTGGATGACGGACGAAGCTTTCTTT.

In this sample, this clonotype turned up a few times. The chain has TRBV6-6 and TRBJ2-7; 9 bases line up with TRBD2. V shed 0 bases and J 4 bases; nucleotides not matched to a gene: 7. Per the germline V gene, CDR1 is MNHNY and CDR2 is SVGAGI (reference sequence). The CDR3 extends over 16 amino acids. CDR3: CASSYSAGGGPYEQYF. DNA for the CDR3: TGTGCCAGCAGTTACTCGGCGGGGGGGGGCCCATACGAGCAGTACTTC.

This clonotype has a handful of counts. This rearrangement joins TRBV4-3 to TRBJ2-5; TRBD2 is a possible D gene (5 bases). From germline, CDR1 is LGHNA and CDR2 YSLEER. This CDR3 is 17 amino acids long. V was cut by 0 bases and J by 2 bases, with 16 bases left in between. The CDR3 nucleotides are TGCGCCAGCAGCCAAGATTGGGTGGGAGACGATCAAGAGACCCAGTACTTC. It encodes CASSQDWVGDDQETQYF.

This clonotype was counted ten times or more. The V and J genes are TRBV7-9 and TRBJ2-5; possible D gene TRBD2, 6 bases. Germline loops: CDR1 SEHNR, CDR2 FQNEAQ (reference sequence). This CDR3 region has 15 residues. V lost 1 base and J lost 5, with 14 bases in between. Here the CDR3 DNA reads TGTGCCAGCAGCTTAGTCTCCGGGAGCTTCGAGACCCAGTACTTC. Its protein product is CASSLVSGSFETQYF.

V usage is TRBV2 and J usage is TRBJ1-5, with a tentative D call TRBD1 (5 bases). This CDR3 is built from 18 residues. V was cut by 4 bases and J by 1 base, with 20 bases left in between. Germline lookup yields CDR1 SNHLY and CDR2 FYNNEI. The DNA of the CDR3 is TGTGCCAGCAGTGTTCAGGGTTGGGTTGGGCCGAGCAATCAGCCCCAGCATTTT. As protein: CASSVQGWVGPSNQPQHF.

The gene calls are TRBV27 and TRBJ2-1; D may be TRBD2 (5 bases). The germline V gene encodes CDR1 MNHEY and CDR2 SMNVEV (reference sequence). CDR3 length: 14 residues. V was pared by 6 bases and J by 1 base, with 10 bases between. Written as DNA, the CDR3 is TGTGCCAGCAGCTGGCGGACTTCCTACAATGAGCAGTTCTTC. Its protein product is CASSWRTSYNEQFF.

This clonotype was found a few times. The chain employs TRBV5-6 and TRBJ2-3; D gene unclear. V lost 5 bases and J 6 bases, leaving 10 bases between the germline ends. This CDR3 has 12 amino acids. Germline V gene sequence: CDR1 SGHDT, CDR2 YYEEEE. CDR3 DNA sequence: TGTGCCAGCAGTAAGACTGCGGATACGCAGTATTTT. Translation: CASSKTADTQYF.

The chain recombines TRBV28 with TRBJ2-7; D is uncertain. Germline CDR1 MDHEN, CDR2 SYDVKM. V was shortened by 6 bases and J by 3 bases, with 9 bases between the two germline ends. The CDR3 length is 12 residues. CDR3 nucleotides: TGTGCCAGCAGGGACCGGATCTACGAGCAGTACTTC. Protein product: CASRDRIYEQYF.